The text below deals with one T cell receptor (beta chain). There are a few counts of this clonotype. The antigen it binds to is not known. Base qualities are missing; no much larger clone stands one base away. The germline V gene encodes CDR1 SGHDT and CDR2 YYEEEE. V is clipped by 0 bases and J by 7 bases, and the sequence between their germline boundaries is 11 bases long. Taken from cysteine to phenylalanine, the CDR3 has 13 residues. Only CDR3 DNA remains: 39 bases, in frame from the first base. This sample was included in a study of patients and donors after allogeneic stem cell transplantation (dated by TCRdb to the early 2020s). The library was built by means of RT-PCR. Data came from a NextSeq 550. The public sequencing data were trimmed at Q25 with fastp and processed into clonotypes with MiXCR by TCRdb, which kept only in-frame beta chains. Each record represents a unique CDR3 protein, reported with the most common genes and DNA among its rows. Within this sample are 95,000 to 120,000 distinct CDR3 sequences, with about a third of them counted one time only. The ten most abundant clones make up roughly 30% of the sample.

Sequenced: blood, either unsorted or a sorted T cell fraction (not recorded which). The source is a human donor who was either an allogeneic HSCT recipient or a stem cell or donor lymphocyte infusion donor (not recorded which). It is not recorded whose cells these are; they may come from a transplant donor. The rearrangement joined TRBV5-6 to TRBJ2-7; a tentative D match to TRBD1 spans 6 bases. The sequenced DNA is TGTGCCAGCAGCTTGGTGTCAGGGGAGGAGCAGTACTTC. Its coded protein is CASSLVSGEEQYF.